This entry lists 18 T cell receptor beta chains sequenced from one sample in a study of human T cells and chemical hapten exposure. Noted time point: patch test 2, 6 weeks after DPC sensitization. As for treatment: therapeutic diphenylcyclopropenone sensitization with weekly scalp DPC. TCRdb re-called the RACE reads with MiXCR, one entry per CDR3 protein. The sample has 140,000 or so distinct CDR3 sequences, about 11% seen once. Specimen: whole blood, collected in connection with sensitization to the hapten diphenylcyclopropenone (DPC). These receptors came from a woman aged 50 to 60 with alopecia areata. Some clones in this sample may be carry-over from other donors' samples.

This clonotype was observed a handful of times. The V call is TRBV6-2 or TRBV6-3, the J call TRBJ2-1; the D call may be TRBD1 or TRBD2 (6 bases each). The CDR3 is made up of 16 amino acids. With 0 bases removed from V and 4 bases from J, the gap between germline ends came to 13 bases. Germline V gives CDR1 MNHEY, CDR2 SVGEGT. CDR3 sequence reads: CASSYSGGGSYNEQFF. In DNA, the CDR3 is TGTGCCAGCAGTTACTCCGGGGGCGGTTCTTACAATGAGCAGTTCTTC.

This clonotype was seen only a few times. The chain joins TRBV6-4 to TRBJ2-2, with a possible D match to TRBD2 (6 bases). There are 14 residues in the CDR3. The V gene's germline CDR1 is MRHNA and CDR2 SNTAGT. Trimming took 10 bases from V and 8 from J, leaving 20 bases between them. Written as DNA, the CDR3 is TGTGCCACCGCCCGGGACTTCGATGCTGGGGAGCTGTTTTTT. Translated, it gives CATARDFDAGELFF.

The rearrangement joins TRBV29-1 to TRBJ2-6, with 9 bases lining up with TRBD1. Germline trimming cut 6 bases from V and 4 bases from J; bases unmatched to any gene: 4. CDR1 and CDR2 (germline): SQVTM, ANQGSEA. This CDR3 region has 14 residues. CDR3 loop: CSVLQGAGANVLTF. The CDR3 coding sequence is TGCAGCGTACTACAGGGGGCGGGGGCCAACGTCCTGACTTTC.

The chain recombines TRBV6-1 with TRBJ2-1; D is undetermined. V was shortened by 5 bases and J by 7 bases, with 9 bases between the two germline ends. The CDR3 runs 12 residues. Germline V gene lookup returns CDR1 MNHNS and CDR2 SASEGT. CDR3 residues: CASSPSRNEQFF. CDR3 nucleotide sequence: TGTGCCAGCAGTCCTAGTAGGAATGAGCAGTTCTTC.

The rearrangement joins TRBV19 to TRBJ2-1, with TRBD2 matching over 9 bases. Germline loops: CDR1 LNHDA, CDR2 SQIVND (reference sequence). The V gene end was trimmed by 4 bases and the J gene end by 10 bases; junction bases not matched to a gene: 11. The CDR3 is 15 amino acids. CDR3 coding DNA: TGTGCCAGTAGTACCGCCGGCGGGAGGGCCGTGGAGCAGTTCTTC. Protein: CASSTAGGRAVEQFF.

This clonotype was observed a handful of times. V usage is TRBV12-3 or TRBV12-4 and J usage is TRBJ2-4; 7 bases agree with TRBD2. After removal of 6 bases from V and 7 bases from J, the junction contained 15 bases not matched to a gene. This CDR3 comprises 16 residues. Here the CDR3 reads CASSQIGGRMRNIQYF. The CDR3 DNA reads as TGTGCCAGCAGCCAGATAGGCGGGAGAATGAGGAACATTCAGTACTTC.

This clonotype was observed a few times. The chain carries TRBV2 and TRBJ2-2, with 10 bases identical to TRBD1. The germline V gene encodes CDR1 SNHLY and CDR2 FYNNEI. Losses at the gene ends were 8 bases for V and 6 bases for J; bases not matched to a gene: 12. The CDR3 consists of 16 residues. As DNA, the CDR3 is TGTGCCAGCGAGCCGACAGGGGGCCGAAGTGCCGGGGAGCTGTTTTTT. Residues: CASEPTGGRSAGELFF.

This clonotype turned up a few times. This chain uses TRBV6-1 with TRBJ2-3, with 8 nucleotides matching TRBD2. V shed 6 bases, J shed 2 bases, and the junction held 7 bases outside the gene matches. The germline CDR1 and CDR2 sequences are MNHNS and SASEGT. The CDR3 is made up of 15 amino acids. The CDR3 bases are TGTGCCAGCAGGGGGACTAGAGCCCCCACAGATACGCAGTATTTT. Its protein product is CASRGTRAPTDTQYF.

The rearrangement links TRBV29-1 to TRBJ2-7; weak D call: TRBD1 (7 bases). The germline gives CDR1 SQVTM, CDR2 ANQGSEA. The CDR3 length is 12 residues. V gave up 4 bases and J gave up 4 bases, with 11 bases separating them. CDR3 in amino acids: CSVVSGGYEQYF. DNA of the CDR3: TGCAGCGTTGTTTCAGGGGGGTACGAGCAGTACTTC.

There are a few counts of this clonotype. The rearrangement links TRBV7-2 to TRBJ2-2, with D uncertain. The CDR3 has 14 amino acids. Germline assignment: CDR1 SGHTA and CDR2 FQGNSA. The V end lost 2 bases, the J end lost 3 bases, and 7 bases lay between the germline ends. CDR3 bases: TGTGCCAGCAGCTTAATGGGGTACACCGGGGAGCTGTTTTTT. It translates to CASSLMGYTGELFF.

A single count supports this clonotype. This chain joins TRBV6-2 or TRBV6-3 and TRBJ1-6; D call uncertain. Trimming took 2 bases from V and 0 from J, leaving 11 bases between them. Germline V gives CDR1 MNHEY, CDR2 SVGEGT. The CDR3 runs 17 residues. The CDR3 DNA sequence: TGTGCCAGCAGTTACGCGGCAGTATCCTCCTATAATTCACCCCTCCACTTT. This sequence encodes CASSYAAVSSYNSPLHF.

This chain links TRBV28 with TRBJ1-4; 7 nucleotides align to TRBD1. Trimming cost V 4 bases and J 8 bases; bases outside gene matches: 7. Germline loops: CDR1 MDHEN, CDR2 SYDVKM. The CDR3 has 14 amino acids. The CDR3 reads CASSSTGWGEKLFF. In DNA form, the CDR3 reads TGTGCCAGCAGTTCGACAGGGTGGGGCGAAAAACTGTTTTTT.

The chain links TRBV27 to TRBJ2-7; D possibly matches TRBD1 or TRBD2 (7 bases each). From germline, CDR1 is MNHEY and CDR2 SMNVEV (reference sequence). Trimming took 3 bases from V and 3 from J, leaving 15 bases between them. CDR3 length: 15 residues. The DNA of the CDR3 is TGTGCCAGCAGTTTCTCCTCAGGGGGGGACTACGAGCAGTACTTC. It codes for CASSFSSGGDYEQYF.

The gene calls are TRBV5-1 and TRBJ2-6; D is unclear. Germline CDR1 and CDR2: SGHRS and YFSETQ. The CDR3 is 14 amino acids. V lost 3 bases and J lost 0, with 4 bases in between. The DNA for the CDR3 is TGCGCCAGCAGCTCAAGCTCTGGGGCCAACGTCCTGACTTTC. Its protein is CASSSSSGANVLTF.

This clonotype was seen a handful of times. The gene calls are TRBV30 and TRBJ2-1, with D possibly being TRBD2 (6 bases). CDR1 is GTSNPN, CDR2 SVGIG, per germline (reference sequence). The CDR3 covers 14 residues. V was cut by 5 bases and J by 2 bases, with 13 bases left in between. The CDR3 reads CAWDSGRAYNEQFF. DNA of the CDR3: TGTGCCTGGGATAGCGGCCGGGCCTACAATGAGCAGTTCTTC.

This clonotype has only a few counts. The chain employs TRBV19 and TRBJ2-7; D possibly corresponds to TRBD1 (6 bases). Trimming took 5 bases from V and 2 from J, leaving 13 bases between them. The CDR3 has 14 amino acids. Germline values: CDR1 LNHDA, CDR2 SQIVND (reference sequence). CDR3 residues: CASSPWTATYEQYF. In nucleotides, the CDR3 is TGTGCCAGTAGTCCATGGACAGCAACCTACGAGCAGTACTTC.

This sequence joins TRBV7-6 and TRBJ2-5; 8 bases are a match to TRBD2. J gave up 4 bases and V 8 bases, and 9 bases lay outside the gene matches. Germline CDR1 is SGHVS and CDR2 is FNYEAQ. The CDR3 covers 14 residues. CDR3 protein: CASGQLAGTETQYF. CDR3 nucleotides: TGTGCCAGCGGTCAATTAGCGGGAACAGAGACCCAGTACTTC.

This clonotype was detected a few times. The chain couples TRBV28 to TRBJ2-2, with D possibly being TRBD1 (6 bases). Trimming took off 3 bases at V and 2 bases at J, with 10 bases between the two ends. Looked up from germline, CDR1 is MDHEN and CDR2 is SYDVKM. This CDR3 has 15 amino acids. CDR3 sequence reads: CASSLSRGNTGELFF. CDR3 nucleotides: TGTGCCAGCAGTTTGAGCAGGGGTAACACCGGGGAGCTGTTTTTT.